The 21 T cell receptor beta chains given below trace back to one sample, sequenced in a study of shared clonotypes between healthy human individuals. Repertoires were generated with immunoSEQ multiplex PCR, while TCRdb's copy carries only in-frame clones and drops some. The profile shows around 2.5 million clones, 80% to 95% of them singletons. Sequencing was carried out using naive CD4+ T cells from PBMCs. As to subset: CD45RA+ positively selected. The receptors stem from a man younger than 35 in good health. Some clones in this sample may be carry-over from other donors' samples.

This chain connects TRBV7-8 to TRBJ2-7; tentatively, D is TRBD1 (5 bases). This CDR3 has 14 amino acids. The V gene's germline CDR1 is SGHVS and CDR2 FQNEAQ. Trimming took 5 bases from V and 1 from J, leaving 12 bases between them. In nucleotides, the CDR3 is TGTGCCAGCAGCAAAGAGGACAAGTCCTACGAGCAGTACTTC. It specifies CASSKEDKSYEQYF.

DNA of the CDR3: TGTGCCAGTTCCCCGATAGACAGCAATCAGCCCCAGCATTTT. This encodes CASSPIDSNQPQHF. This chain uses TRBV27 with TRBJ1-5; D unclear. The germline V gene has CDR1 MNHEY and CDR2 SMNVEV (reference sequence). The CDR3 spans 14 residues. The V end was cut by 9 bases, the J end by 1 base, with 13 bases between.

V and J are TRBV10-1 and TRBJ2-7; D possibly matches TRBD1 or TRBD2 (7 bases each). V dropped 6 bases and J dropped 5 bases, with 17 bases sitting between them. CDR3 size: 14 residues. From germline, CDR1 is WNHNN and CDR2 SYGVQD (reference sequence). The CDR3 sequence is CASSTRAGGDEQYF. The CDR3 DNA is TGCGCCAGCAGCACACGGGCAGGGGGGGACGAGCAGTACTTC.

The CDR3 DNA reads TGTGCCAGCAGCTTAGCAAGCGGGATAATCCACAATGAGCAGTTCTTC. It specifies CASSLASGIIHNEQFF. This chain joins TRBV7-2 and TRBJ2-1, with TRBD2 matching 7 bases. The V segment lost 0 bases and the J segment 5 bases; nucleotides outside the gene matches: 7. The CDR3 has 16 amino acids. Per the germline V gene, CDR1 is SGHTA and CDR2 is FQGNSA.

This clone was seen only a few times. V is TRBV29-1 and J is TRBJ1-1; perhaps TRBD1 as D (5 bases). With 5 bases removed from V and 8 bases from J, the gap between germline ends came to 12 bases. The CDR3 is 11 residues long. Germline V gives CDR1 SQVTM, CDR2 ANQGSEA. CDR3 region: CSVRQGSEAFF. CDR3 in DNA: TGCAGCGTTCGGCAGGGCAGCGAAGCTTTCTTT.

The chain uses TRBV28 and TRBJ1-5; tentatively, D is TRBD1 (6 bases). CDR1 is MDHEN and CDR2 is SYDVKM in the germline V gene. V dropped 6 bases and J dropped 0 bases, with 15 bases sitting between them. The CDR3 is 16 residues long. The CDR3 DNA follows: TGTGCCAGCAGGTCAGGGGCCTCGAATAGCAATCAGCCCCAGCATTTT. It specifies CASRSGASNSNQPQHF.

The rearrangement links TRBV19 to TRBJ1-2; no reliable D call. The CDR3 has 15 amino acids. Trimming took 5 bases from V and 3 from J, leaving 16 bases between them. Germline-derived CDR1 and CDR2 are LNHDA and SQIVND (reference sequence). The CDR3 sequence: CASSEGGGRHYGYTF. The CDR3 DNA follows: TGTGCCAGTAGTGAAGGCGGCGGCCGGCACTATGGCTACACCTTC.

The chain joins TRBV6-1 to TRBJ2-7, with TRBD1 matching over 7 bases. Trimming took 3 bases from V and 1 from J; bases not matched to a gene: 6. The V gene's germline CDR1 is MNHNS and CDR2 SASEGT. The CDR3 contains 15 residues. CDR3 protein: CASSDGTAGSYEQYF. The CDR3 DNA sequence: TGTGCCAGCAGTGACGGGACAGCCGGGTCCTACGAGCAGTACTTC.

The CDR3 sequence: CASSPRLGLDSYEQYF. In DNA, the CDR3 is TGTGCCAGCAGCCCACGCTTAGGACTCGACTCCTACGAGCAGTACTTC. The genes are TRBV7-9 and TRBJ2-7; TRBD2 is a possible D gene (5 bases). Trimming stripped 5 bases from V and 0 bases from J, with 17 bases between. Germline values: CDR1 SEHNR, CDR2 FQNEAQ (reference sequence). The CDR3 consists of 16 residues.

The chain recombines TRBV5-1 with TRBJ2-1; 10 bases line up with TRBD1. Per germline, CDR1 SGHRS and CDR2 YFSETQ. Losses at the gene ends were 0 bases for V and 4 bases for J; bases not matched to a gene: 7. This CDR3 has 17 amino acids. CDR3 DNA: TGCGCCAGCAGCTTGGCCTCGAGGACAGGGGGGTACAATGAGCAGTTCTTC. It yields the protein CASSLASRTGGYNEQFF. Variable domain in full (rest from reference TRBV5-1 and TRBJ2-1): KAGVTQTPRYLIKTRGQQVTLSCSPISGHRSVSWYQQTPGQGLQFLFEYFSETQRNKGNFPGRFSGRQFSNSRSEMNVSTLELGDSALYLCASSLASRTGGYNEQFFGPGTRLTVL.

The genes are TRBV4-1 and TRBJ2-7, with 10 positions matching TRBD1. V trimming: 3 bases; J trimming: 3 bases; junction bases outside the gene matches: 8. The CDR3 is made up of 16 amino acids. The V gene's germline CDR1 is MGHRA and CDR2 YSYEKL. CDR3 in amino acids: CASSQESGTGVYEQYF. The CDR3 region has the DNA TGCGCCAGCAGCCAGGAGAGCGGGACAGGGGTCTACGAGCAGTACTTC.

The rearrangement joins TRBV4-3 to TRBJ2-5, with 7 bases that match TRBD2. V dropped 0 bases and J dropped 5; count of bases not matched to a gene: 3. The CDR3 is made up of 14 amino acids. CDR1 and CDR2 from the germline V gene are LGHNA and YSLEER. CDR3 in amino acids: CASSQDNSGETQYF. CDR3 bases: TGCGCCAGCAGCCAAGATAATAGCGGGGAGACCCAGTACTTC.

The V gene is TRBV6-1, the J gene TRBJ1-5; TRBD1 is a possible D gene (5 bases). With 8 bases removed from V and 4 bases from J, the gap between germline ends came to 12 bases. This CDR3 is built from 13 residues. Germline V gives CDR1 MNHNS, CDR2 SASEGT. CDR3 loop: CASGWGSNQPQHF. CDR3 coding DNA: TGTGCCAGCGGTTGGGGGTCGAATCAGCCCCAGCATTTT.

The chain links TRBV18 to TRBJ2-2; D is possibly TRBD1 (5 bases). Trimming left V 3 bases short and J 4 bases short, with 15 bases between. The germline CDR1 and CDR2 sequences are KGHSH and LQKENI. CDR3 size: 16 residues. CDR3 bases: TGTGCCAGCTCACCGAGTCAGGGTGGTGCCACCGGGGAGCTGTTTTTT. It codes for CASSPSQGGATGELFF.

The V and J genes are TRBV7-3 and TRBJ2-7; no firm D call. Germline CDR1 is SGHTA and CDR2 is FQGTGA. The V gene lost 3 bases and the J gene lost 6 bases, with 12 bases spanning the gap. The CDR3 is 13 residues long. The CDR3 DNA reads as TGTGCCAGCAGCTTGGAACAAAGGTCCGAGCAGTACTTC. Translating it yields CASSLEQRSEQYF.

The chain couples TRBV7-3 to TRBJ2-1; D might be TRBD2 (6 bases). CDR3 length equals 15 residues. Trimming took off 3 bases at V and 5 bases at J, with 14 bases between the two ends. Germline V lookup: CDR1 SGHTA, CDR2 FQGTGA. DNA for the CDR3: TGTGCCAGCAGCTTGCAAACCGGGACTCACAATGAGCAGTTCTTC. Translated, it gives CASSLQTGTHNEQFF.

J is TRBJ1-2 and V is TRBV5-1; no clear D gene. Germline V lookup: CDR1 SGHRS, CDR2 YFSETQ. CDR3 size: 15 residues. V lost 1 base, J lost 3 bases, and 13 bases lay in between. In DNA form, the CDR3 reads TGCGCCAGCAGCTTGATTTCAGGCGGCGACTATGGCTACACCTTC. Encoded protein: CASSLISGGDYGYTF. Variable domain in full (rest from reference TRBV5-1 and TRBJ1-2): KAGVTQTPRYLIKTRGQQVTLSCSPISGHRSVSWYQQTPGQGLQFLFEYFSETQRNKGNFPGRFSGRQFSNSRSEMNVSTLELGDSALYLCASSLISGGDYGYTFGSGTRLTVV.

This chain joins TRBV6-6 and TRBJ2-6; D may be TRBD2 (5 bases). The CDR3 is 14 residues long. Trimming pared 7 bases from V and 0 bases from J, leaving 7 bases between. Looked up from germline, CDR1 is MNHNY and CDR2 is SVGAGI (reference sequence). The CDR3 here is CASTGGSGANVLTF. The DNA for the CDR3 is TGTGCCAGCACCGGAGGCTCTGGGGCCAACGTCCTGACTTTC.

The V and J genes are TRBV19 and TRBJ1-3; D ambiguous. Deletions cut 3 bases from V and 0 bases from J, with 12 bases between. In germline, CDR1 is LNHDA, CDR2 SQIVND (reference sequence). This CDR3 is 16 amino acids long. CDR3 coding DNA: TGTGCCAGTAGTATGCGGGGAACCGACTCTGGAAACACCATATATTTT. Translation: CASSMRGTDSGNTIYF.

This clone was observed once. J is TRBJ2-1 and V is TRBV28, with unresolved D. The CDR3 spans 16 residues. Germline values: CDR1 MDHEN, CDR2 SYDVKM. V was cut by 8 bases and J by 4 bases, with 21 bases left in between. The CDR3 region has the DNA TGTGCCAGCTCCCCAAATCCCGGAGTACTGTACAATGAGCAGTTCTTC. It translates to CASSPNPGVLYNEQFF.

This clone was seen more than once but under ten times. The chain joins TRBV6-5 to TRBJ1-2; the D gene is possibly TRBD1 (6 bases). Germline lookup yields CDR1 MNHEY and CDR2 SVGAGI. Trimming pared 2 bases from V and 4 bases from J, leaving 11 bases between. CDR3 length equals 14 residues. DNA for the CDR3: TGTGCCAGCAGTTACAACGGGGGCACCTATGGCTACACCTTC. This encodes CASSYNGGTYGYTF.